This is a list of T cell receptor beta chains from one sample in a study of T cell clonotyping in hematopoietic cell transplantation. Generated by immunoSEQ multiplex PCR, the TCRdb table keeps only in-frame clones and is missing some. This sample yields some 76,000 clones, of which about 95% are seen a single time; roughly 1.5% belongs to the top ten. The starting material was peripheral blood mononuclear cells, obtained before stem cell transplant. Receptor source: a woman aged 45-65 years with acute myeloid leukemia. Some clones in this sample may be carry-over from other donors' samples. The CDR3 runs from the conserved cysteine through the conserved F or W. The D gene is left open where the match is weak. Clone size is stated in some rows and not others, as once, few, many or a class when expanded.

V	D	J	size	CDR3	DNA
TRBV5-1	TRBD1	TRBJ2-3	NA	CASSPRQGEDTQYF	TGCGCCAGCAGCCCTAGACAGGGGGAAGATACGCAGTATTTT
TRBV19	TRBD1	TRBJ1-5	NA	CASSARYRGENQPQHF	TGTGCCAGTAGTGCCCGGTACAGGGGGGAGAATCAGCCCCAGCATTTT
TRBV19	NA	TRBJ2-3	NA	CASSVRYLATSTDTQYF	TGTGCCAGTAGTGTAAGATACTTAGCAACTAGCACAGATACGCAGTATTTT
TRBV19	NA	TRBJ1-2	few	CASSSQEGSVGGYTF	TGTGCCAGTAGTTCCCAAGAGGGCTCTGTGGGTGGCTACACCTTC
TRBV5-1	NA	TRBJ1-4	NA	CASSRGGGTNEKLFF	TGCGCCAGCAGCCGCGGGGGCGGAACTAATGAAAAACTGTTTTTT
TRBV7-8	NA	TRBJ2-7	NA	CASSLFYEQYF	TGTGCCAGCAGCTTATTCTACGAGCAGTACTTC
TRBV4-1	TRBD1	TRBJ1-4	NA	CAIGTGYEKLFF	TGCGCCATCGGGACAGGGTATGAAAAACTGTTTTTT
TRBV29-1	TRBD1	TRBJ1-1	NA	CSVGTSTGGYNEAFF	TGCAGCGTTGGTACCTCGACAGGGGGCTATAATGAAGCTTTCTTT
TRBV6-5	NA	TRBJ1-1	NA	CASKWARSNTEAFF	TGTGCCAGCAAATGGGCCCGAAGCAACACTGAAGCTTTCTTT
TRBV5-8	TRBD2	TRBJ2-7	NA	CASSLAAGGSYEQYF	TGTGCCAGCAGCTTGGCGGCGGGAGGCTCCTACGAGCAGTACTTC
TRBV7-2	TRBD2	TRBJ2-7	NA	CASSFQTSGSSYEQYF	TGTGCCAGCAGCTTTCAGACTAGCGGTTCGTCCTACGAGCAGTACTTC
TRBV28	TRBD1	TRBJ2-7	NA	CASRTGPNLNTAYEQYF	TGTGCCAGCAGGACAGGGCCGAACCTAAATACGGCCTACGAGCAGTACTTC
TRBV7-9	NA	TRBJ1-4	NA	CASSARGETNEKLFF	TGTGCCAGCAGCGCGAGGGGAGAAACTAATGAAAAACTGTTTTTT
TRBV6-1	NA	TRBJ2-7	NA	CASSRQDPYEQYF	TGTGCCAGCAGTCGACAGGACCCCTACGAGCAGTACTTC
TRBV28	NA	TRBJ1-2	once	CASSFALRRTGYGYTF	TGTGCCAGCAGCTTCGCCCTAAGGAGGACGGGTTATGGCTACACCTTC
TRBV19	NA	TRBJ2-7	NA	CASSMDPGPLYEQYF	TGTGCCAGTAGTATGGACCCTGGGCCACTCTACGAGCAGTACTTC